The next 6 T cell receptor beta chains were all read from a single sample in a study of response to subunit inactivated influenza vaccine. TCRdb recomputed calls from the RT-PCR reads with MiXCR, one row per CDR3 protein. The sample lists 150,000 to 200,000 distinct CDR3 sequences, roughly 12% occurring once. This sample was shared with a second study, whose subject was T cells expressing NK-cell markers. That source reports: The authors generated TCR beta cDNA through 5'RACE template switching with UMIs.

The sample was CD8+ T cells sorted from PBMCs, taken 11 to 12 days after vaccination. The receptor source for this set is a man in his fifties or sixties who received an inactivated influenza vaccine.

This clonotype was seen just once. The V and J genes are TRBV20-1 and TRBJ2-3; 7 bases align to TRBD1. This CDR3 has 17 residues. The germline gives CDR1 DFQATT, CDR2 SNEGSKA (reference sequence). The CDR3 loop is CCARDLRDSESTDTQYF. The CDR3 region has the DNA TGCTGCGCTAGAGATTTAAGGGACAGTGAGTCCACAGATACGCAGTATTTT.

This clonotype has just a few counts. The CDR3: CASSLSPMGAKTGELFF. The DNA for the CDR3 is TGTGCCAGCAGTTTATCTCCAATGGGGGCTAAAACCGGGGAGCTGTTTTTT. This rearrangement joins TRBV27 to TRBJ2-2, with a weak D call TRBD1 (6 bases). In germline, CDR1 is MNHEY, CDR2 SMNVEV (reference sequence). The CDR3 has 17 amino acids. V dropped 0 bases and J dropped 5 bases, with 16 bases sitting between them.

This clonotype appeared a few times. CDR3 loop: CASSSGLATYNEQFF. DNA for the CDR3: TGTGCCAGCAGTAGCGGCCTAGCAACTTACAATGAGCAGTTCTTC. V gene TRBV9 combines with J gene TRBJ2-1; D possibly corresponds to TRBD2 (6 bases). In germline, CDR1 is SGDLS, CDR2 YYNGEE. Trimming shortened V by 5 bases and J by 4 bases, and 16 bases separated the two germline ends. This CDR3 region has 15 residues.

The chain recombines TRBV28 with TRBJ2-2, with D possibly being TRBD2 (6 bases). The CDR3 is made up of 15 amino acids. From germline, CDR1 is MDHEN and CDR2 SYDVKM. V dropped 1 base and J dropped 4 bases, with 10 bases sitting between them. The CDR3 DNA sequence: TGTGCCAGCAGTTTATTACGGGAGAGCACCGGGGAGCTGTTTTTT. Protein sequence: CASSLLRESTGELFF. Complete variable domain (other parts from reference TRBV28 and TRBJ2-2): DVKVTQSSRYLVKRTGEKVFLECVQDMDHENMFWYRQDPGLGLRLIYFSYDVKMKEKGDIPEGYSVSREKKERFSLILESASTNQTSMYLCASSLLRESTGELFFGEGSRLTVL.

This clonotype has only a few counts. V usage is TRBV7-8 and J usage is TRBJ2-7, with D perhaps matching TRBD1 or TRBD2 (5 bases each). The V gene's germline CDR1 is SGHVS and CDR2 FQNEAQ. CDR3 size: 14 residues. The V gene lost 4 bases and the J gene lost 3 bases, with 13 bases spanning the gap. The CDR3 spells CASSSRDPYYEQYF. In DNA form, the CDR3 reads TGTGCCAGCAGCTCAAGGGACCCCTACTACGAGCAGTACTTC.

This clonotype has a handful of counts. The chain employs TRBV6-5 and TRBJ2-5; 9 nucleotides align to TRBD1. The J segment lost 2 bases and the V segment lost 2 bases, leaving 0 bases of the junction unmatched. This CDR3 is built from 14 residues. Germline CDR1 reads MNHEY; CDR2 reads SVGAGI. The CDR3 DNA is TGTGCCAGCAGTTACGGGACAGGGCAAGAGACCCAGTACTTC. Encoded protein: CASSYGTGQETQYF.